This TCR beta chain was recorded in a study of T-cell reconstitution after alpha-beta-depleted transplantation in children. This clonotype was observed many times. With V trimmed by 6 bases and J by 0 bases, 21 bases remained unmatched. CDR3 length: 21 residues. The germline V gene encodes CDR1 MRHNA and CDR2 SNTAGT. Preparation of the TCRbeta library involved a method that used unique molecular identifiers. TCRdb re-called the PCR reads with MiXCR, one entry per CDR3 protein. Found here are 200,000 to 250,000 distinct CDR3 sequences, more than 7.5% of them singletons; the top ten hold about 5.4%. V usage is TRBV6-4 and J usage is TRBJ2-3, with TRBD2 matching 10 bases. This TCR derives from a human donor who donated a stem cell graft to a child with SCID. The sample in question was PBMCs from the stem cell graft donor, obtained from the stem cell graft. This CDR3 is CASRPSITAGGPGPSTDTQYF. The CDR3 coding sequence is TGTGCCAGCAGACCATCCATCACAGCGGGGGGGCCGGGGCCTAGCACAGATACGCAGTATTTT.